Presented here are 13 T cell receptor beta chains from one specimen sequenced in a study of cytomegalovirus exposure and HLA in healthy donors. 13 Jbeta primers and 60 Vbeta primers were used for the PCR. Generated by immunoSEQ multiplex PCR, the TCRdb table keeps only in-frame clones and is missing some. Of over 140,000 clones in the sample, approximately 82% were seen once. The specimen sequenced was PBMCs. The receptors were sampled from a young man in good health and CMV-seropositive.

This chain links TRBV2 with TRBJ2-1; D uncertain. The V gene's germline CDR1 is SNHLY and CDR2 FYNNEI. V was cut by 7 bases and J by 5 bases, with 12 bases left in between. The CDR3 covers 13 residues. The CDR3 DNA sequence: TGTGCCAGCACGGCAGAGGTGGACAATGAGCAGTTCTTC. This encodes CASTAEVDNEQFF.

This chain joins TRBV7-3 and TRBJ2-1, with 7 bases matching TRBD2. This CDR3 spans 16 amino acids. J was trimmed by 4 bases and V by 1 base; bases with no gene match: 7. Germline V lookup: CDR1 SGHTA, CDR2 FQGTGA. The CDR3 here is CASSLIVDSGYNEQFF. As DNA, the CDR3 is TGTGCCAGCAGCTTAATAGTGGATAGCGGGTACAATGAGCAGTTCTTC.

This clone was detected a few times. The V call is TRBV7-9, the J call TRBJ1-4; the D gene is possibly TRBD1 (6 bases). In germline, CDR1 is SEHNR, CDR2 FQNEAQ (reference sequence). The V end lost 4 bases, the J end lost 8 bases, and 20 bases lay between the germline ends. This CDR3 has 16 amino acids. This chain's CDR3 is CASSSESGALEEKLFF. DNA for the CDR3: TGTGCCAGCAGCTCAGAGTCAGGGGCCCTTGAGGAAAAACTGTTTTTT.

This clone was counted between two and nine times. The chain combines TRBV4-1 with TRBJ1-1; the D gene is possibly TRBD1 (6 bases). Deletions cut 0 bases from V and 4 bases from J, with 9 bases between. Per germline, CDR1 MGHRA and CDR2 YSYEKL. The CDR3 is 14 residues long. In nucleotides, the CDR3 is TGCGCCAGCAGCCAAGAGGTCAGGGGCACTGAAGCTTTCTTT. Protein: CASSQEVRGTEAFF.

V gene TRBV6-5 combines with J gene TRBJ2-7; TRBD2 agrees at 7 bases. Trimming took 4 bases from V and 4 from J; bases not matched to a gene: 7. This CDR3 comprises 14 residues. Germline CDR1 reads MNHEY; CDR2 reads SVGAGI. This chain's CDR3 is CASSFPGSGYEQYF. In DNA, the CDR3 is TGTGCCAGCAGTTTCCCAGGTAGCGGGTACGAGCAGTACTTC.

This clone was observed a single time. V gene TRBV19 combines with J gene TRBJ2-1, with D perhaps matching TRBD2 (6 bases). Germline V lookup: CDR1 LNHDA, CDR2 SQIVND (reference sequence). The CDR3 contains 15 residues. V lost 3 bases and J lost 0, with 9 bases in between. CDR3 protein: CASSILANSYNEQFF. The CDR3 bases are TGTGCCAGTAGTATTCTAGCGAACTCCTACAATGAGCAGTTCTTC.

The V call is TRBV7-2, the J call TRBJ2-1; 8 bases are shared with TRBD1. CDR1 is SGHTA, CDR2 FQGNSA, per germline. CDR3 length equals 12 residues. J gave up 15 bases and V 3 bases, and 7 bases lay outside the gene matches. CDR3 in DNA: TGTGCCAGCAGCTTGGGACAGGCCCTGGGGTTCTTC. Amino acids: CASSLGQALGFF.

This clone was picked up one time. CDR3 residues: CASPPSGDRGVHLDTQYF. CDR3 DNA sequence: TGTGCCAGTCCCCCCTCCGGCGACAGGGGTGTTCACTTAGATACGCAGTATTTT. The V gene is TRBV28, the J gene TRBJ2-3, with 8 nucleotides matching TRBD1. Trimming took 9 bases from V and 5 from J; bases not matched to a gene: 22. This CDR3 has 18 residues. The germline V gene encodes CDR1 MDHEN and CDR2 SYDVKM.

This rearrangement joins TRBV4-1 to TRBJ1-5; no clear D gene. In germline, CDR1 is MGHRA, CDR2 YSYEKL. This CDR3 is built from 16 residues. Trimming removed 0 bases from V and 3 bases from J, with 12 bases in between. CDR3 loop: CASSQETTAYNQPQHF. CDR3 in DNA: TGCGCCAGCAGCCAAGAAACCACAGCCTACAATCAGCCCCAGCATTTT.

V gene TRBV28 combines with J gene TRBJ2-5, with D possibly matching TRBD1 (6 bases). The V gene's germline CDR1 is MDHEN and CDR2 SYDVKM. Trimming pared 2 bases from V and 5 bases from J, leaving 12 bases between. This CDR3 has 14 amino acids. As DNA, the CDR3 is TGTGCCAGCAGTTTAGCAGGGGTCGGGGAGACCCAGTACTTC. Residues: CASSLAGVGETQYF.

The chain employs TRBV7-2 and TRBJ1-5; a possible D gene is TRBD1 (6 bases). The CDR3 has 14 residues. Germline values: CDR1 SGHTA, CDR2 FQGNSA. The V and J ends lost 5 bases and 3 bases respectively, with 11 bases between them. In DNA, the CDR3 is TGTGCCAGCAGCGAGACAGGCCCCAATCAGCCCCAGCATTTT. It encodes CASSETGPNQPQHF.

This clone was seen just once. The V call is TRBV7-8, the J call TRBJ1-3; D is unresolved. The V gene lost 4 bases and the J gene lost 2 bases, with 9 bases spanning the gap. CDR3 size: 14 residues. Looked up from germline, CDR1 is SGHVS and CDR2 is FQNEAQ. CDR3: CASSSQLAGNTIYF. The CDR3 bases are TGTGCCAGCAGCTCACAGTTGGCTGGAAACACCATATATTTT.

This chain connects TRBV6-1 to TRBJ2-3; D might be TRBD2 (5 bases). Germline V gene sequence: CDR1 MNHNS, CDR2 SASEGT. V shed 1 base and J shed 2 bases, with 10 bases lying between them. The CDR3 has 15 residues. The CDR3 reads CASSEERQNTDTQYF. In nucleotides, the CDR3 is TGTGCCAGCAGTGAAGAGCGGCAGAACACAGATACGCAGTATTTT.